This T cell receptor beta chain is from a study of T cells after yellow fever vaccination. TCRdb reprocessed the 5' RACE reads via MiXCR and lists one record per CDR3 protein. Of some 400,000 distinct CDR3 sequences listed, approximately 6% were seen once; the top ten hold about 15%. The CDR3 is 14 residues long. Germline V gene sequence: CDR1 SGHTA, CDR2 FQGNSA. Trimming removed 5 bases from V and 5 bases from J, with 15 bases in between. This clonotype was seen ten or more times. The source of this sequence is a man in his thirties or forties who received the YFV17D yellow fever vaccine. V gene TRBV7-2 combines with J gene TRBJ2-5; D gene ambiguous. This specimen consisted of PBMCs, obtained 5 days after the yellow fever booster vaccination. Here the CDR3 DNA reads TGTGCCAGCAGCCCCCGGCCTGGTAGTGAGACCCAGTACTTC. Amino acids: CASSPRPGSETQYF.